The clone carrying this T cell receptor beta chain was detected once. The CDR3 is made up of 16 amino acids. Germline V gives CDR1 LGHNA, CDR2 YNFKEQ. V lost 2 bases to trimming and J lost 6 bases; unmatched junction nucleotides: 9. This record comes from a study of blood T cell repertoires in COVID-19. Method: immunoSEQ multiplex PCR; TCRdb's copy keeps in-frame clones and lacks some. The data show a few hundred thousand clones, with approximately 85% seen just once and about 4.3% held by the top ten. This rearrangement joins TRBV4-2 to TRBJ2-3, with 9 positions matching TRBD2. The sequence was obtained from a woman younger than 45 who had recovered from COVID-19. Sequenced input: PBMCs or T cells enriched from blood (not recorded which). The CDR3 bases are TGTGCCAGCAGCCAAATGACTAGCGGTCCCTTGGATACGCAGTATTTT. This gives the protein CASSQMTSGPLDTQYF.